This T cell receptor beta chain derives from a study of Ad26.COV2.S vaccination and SARS-CoV-2 variants. Study-level results: People given the vaccine had a wider spike-specific TCR breadth than placebo recipients did. Vaccine and placebo groups showed comparable non-spike TCR breadth. In TCR breadth and depth analyses, total T cell responses may have been underestimated. The breadth of spike-specific CD8+ and CD4+ T cell responses after vaccination was reportedly substantial.

Produced via immunoSEQ multiplex PCR; TCRdb's table is partial and in-frame only. This sample has roughly 380,000 clones, with 90% to 95% found just once. As regards this clone: Antigen: not known.

V dropped 5 bases and J dropped 7; count of bases not matched to a gene: 13. The CDR3 runs 16 residues. Looked up from germline, CDR1 is LNHDA and CDR2 is SQIVND (reference sequence). The chain couples TRBV19 to TRBJ1-4; 7 bases fit TRBD1. This TCR was sampled from a human donor who had recovered from COVID-19. The specimen was peripheral blood, collected after recovery from COVID-19. The CDR3 spells CASSLPGGTAGEKLFF. In DNA form, the CDR3 reads TGTGCCAGTAGTTTACCCGGAGGGACAGCAGGTGAAAAACTGTTTTTT. The full variable domain, in which reference TRBV19 and TRBJ1-4 provide the parts outside the CDR3, is DGGITQSPKYLFRKEGQNVTLSCEQNLNHDAMYWYRQDPGQGLRLIYYSQIVNDFQKGDIAEGYSVSREKKESFPLTVTSAQKNPTAFYLCASSLPGGTAGEKLFFGSGTQLSVL.